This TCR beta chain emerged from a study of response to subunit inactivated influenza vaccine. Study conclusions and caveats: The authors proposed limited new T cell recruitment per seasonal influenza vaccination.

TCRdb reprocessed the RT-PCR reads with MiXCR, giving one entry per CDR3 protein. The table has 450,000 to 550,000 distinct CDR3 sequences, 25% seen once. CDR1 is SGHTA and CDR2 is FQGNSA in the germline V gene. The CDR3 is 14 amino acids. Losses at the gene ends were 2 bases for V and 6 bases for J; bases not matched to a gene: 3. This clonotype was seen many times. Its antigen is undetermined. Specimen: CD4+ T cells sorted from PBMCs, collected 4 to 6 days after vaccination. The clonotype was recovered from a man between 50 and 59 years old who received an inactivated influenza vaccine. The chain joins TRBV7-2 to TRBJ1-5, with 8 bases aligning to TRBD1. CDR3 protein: CASSLTGGRQPQHF. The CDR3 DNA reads TGTGCCAGCAGCTTAACAGGGGGGCGTCAGCCCCAGCATTTT.